This T cell receptor (beta chain) appears in the sequencing data of a study of cytomegalovirus exposure and HLA in healthy donors (dated by TCRdb to about 2017). Study-wide context: In an earlier analysis of about 560 of the donors, around 300 Gb of sequence data and roughly 100 million unique TCR beta sequences from 180 million or so T cells were reported. About 280 gigabases of sequencing data and approximately 85 million unique TCR sequences were included in an early release covering roughly 600 HLA-typed donors. The genetic ancestry cluster associated with self-reported Caucasian donors included 80% to 90% of the roughly 360 genotyped donors. The study aimed to test whether cataloging public T cell receptors could reveal signatures of past pathogen exposure. Using immunosequencing, the study profiled T cell repertoires from some 670 subjects and related those repertoires to cytomegalovirus serostatus. Along with the roughly 670-subject first cohort, a separate validation cohort of 120 different subjects was used. High-throughput TCR immunosequencing, statistical association of individual TCRs with disease status, and machine learning were combined to predict cytomegalovirus infection status. In a later analysis, previously published TCR beta repertoires from more than 500 donors were re-analyzed and high-resolution HLA genotyping was added so that TCR occurrence patterns could be studied. Rather than using new phenotypic data, the later analysis identified candidate immune exposures from TCR beta sequences and from how often those sequences occurred across donors. An earlier analysis of about 620 of the donors applied high-throughput TCR beta sequencing to assess whether each TCR beta V gene segment acted as functional or pseudogenic. Alongside the repertoire data, information on donor age, sex, ethnicity and CMV serostatus was compiled. A later genetic analysis took genome-wide SNP genotypes for 398 of the 666 donors and used that subset as a discovery cohort. Every discovery cohort repertoire had been produced on one sequencing platform. Class I and class II HLA loci were covered by the typing at four-digit resolution. Typing coverage varied by locus: roughly 629-630 donors for A, B, C, DRB1 and DQB1; approximately 560 for DQA1; around 570 for DPA1; roughly 470 for DPB1. Five DR-DQ haplotypes were handled as single units for association and clustering, since linkage in the cohort was strong. Among several hundred genotyped donors of the cohort, an average of roughly 230,000 unique TCR beta nucleotide sequences was sequenced per donor, of which about 19% were non-productive. What the work shows at the level of the full study, not this receptor alone: The cohort was sequenced for TCR beta chains only, and without alpha or paired-chain data the features that could be detected were limited. An association between a missense DCLRE1C variant and V-gene and J-gene trimming of TCR beta chains was found in a later genetic analysis and replicated in an independent cohort. Correlated functional status among segregating V segments might be attributable to linkage disequilibrium, but an unknown experimental factor could not be ruled out. Three of the identified cytomegalovirus-associated TCR beta chains were confirmed in vitro to be specific for cytomegalovirus antigens. In a later analysis, several top co-occurrence clusters were reported to appear linked to parvovirus B19, influenza, CMV and Epstein-Barr virus. The earlier analysis of almost 600 of the donors excluded roughly 17 rarely observed V segments, including chromosome 9 orphons, because counts were too low. HLA typing was unavailable for some donors at each locus, so association tests used only the typed subset. In a later genetic analysis, fewer N-insertions in productive TCRs were reported among donors in an Asian-associated ancestry cluster than the approximately 630-donor mean. In a later analysis, TCR association rates were found to vary across HLA loci, with the most associated TCRs seen for DRB1 alleles and the fewest for HLA-C alleles. The only immune exposure information available for the cohort was CMV serostatus. A cluster of highly shared sequence variants was judged likely to represent a technical artifact of the sequencing pipeline. A further reported finding was that TCR beta sequences accurately predicted the HLA-A and HLA-B alleles for most subjects in the first cohort. The authors suggested that the approach could potentially be generalized to other disease states and immunological phenotypes. Most TCR sequences were observed very rarely across donors, whereas some public TCRs were present in many individuals. Most CMV-associated TCR beta chains appeared to be HLA-restricted in a later analysis, and the HLA associations seemed to be driven largely by CMV exposure. Strong co-occurrence of HLA alleles, especially DR and DQ, made assigning TCR associations to individual alleles difficult. The 87-base-pair reads could not distinguish some IMGT-functional V segments, including TRBV6-2 and TRBV6-3, so those segments were excluded. A later analysis associated 16,951 TCR beta sequences with specific HLA alleles at a false discovery rate of 0.05. The classifier was reported to diagnose cytomegalovirus status with high specificity and sensitivity in both the original and validation cohorts. An earlier analysis of around 500 of the donors showed that most TCR beta V segments appeared in productive rearrangements either about 87% or about 30% of the time, which broadly matched IMGT annotations. In a later analysis, HLA-associated TCR beta chains were found to be more clonally expanded and to have lower generation probabilities than equally common non-associated chains. The presence/absence analyses assumed that sequencing depth was roughly uniform across donors, and that assumption may not be true. The study gave a list of some 150 TCR beta chains associated with cytomegalovirus.

Library preparation was by the immunoSEQ multiplex PCR assay. A mixture of 60 forward primers for TCR Vbeta segments and 13 reverse primers for TCR Jbeta segments was used in the multiplex PCR. The CDR3 region of rearranged TCR beta genes was amplified from genomic DNA by a multiplex PCR assay. On the Illumina HiSeq System, the amplified TCR beta libraries were sequenced as 87-base-pair reads. As for the authors' bioinformatics: A later analysis counted about 80 million unique TCR beta chains across the 650 to 700 repertoires, and 9 million to 14 million of these chains were shared by at least two donors. Raw reads were error-corrected and collapsed into unique sequences with a nearest-neighbor algorithm that merged closely related sequences to remove PCR and sequencing errors. To assign V, D and J gene segments, CDR3 sequences were aligned to IMGT reference sequences. For a sequence to be retained, a match of at least six nucleotides was required to both a V gene segment and a J gene segment. Rearrangements were called productive when the CDR3 lacked stop codons and stayed in frame with V and J; all others were non-productive. CDR3 was defined by IMGT convention, running from the second conserved V-encoded cysteine to the conserved J-encoded phenylalanine. The earlier analysis of 450 to 750 of the donors excluded any sequence lacking an unambiguous match to a single V gene segment. In an earlier analysis of approximately 610 of the donors, V segments were called functional above 56.7% productive rearrangements and were called segregating when the between-donor standard deviation exceeded 5%. To diagnose cytomegalovirus status from the catalog of TCR beta chain sequences, a statistical classification framework was built. In a later analysis, V and J genes were assigned by comparing TCR nucleotide sequences against IMGT/GENE-DB human TR gene sequences. In a later analysis, CDR3 sequences and most-parsimonious VDJ recombination scenarios were assigned using the TCRdist pipeline. In a later analysis, each TCR beta chain was defined by its CDR3 amino acid sequence together with its V-gene family, and reads lacking a unique V-gene family were excluded. A later analysis removed roughly 590 highly shared, low-generation-probability nucleotide sequences to deal with suspected cross-contamination and a sequencing artifact. For each public chain, a later analysis derived a clonal expansion index from normalized ranks of inferred template counts within each repertoire. In a later analysis, generation probabilities were computed using a VDJ recombination model fitted to out-of-frame rearrangements, and the results were checked against IGoR. Hypergeometric tests were used in a later analysis to score TCR-TCR, TCR-HLA and TCR-CMV co-occurrence, with a repertoire-size bias correction applied to the TCR pairs. A later analysis estimated false discovery rates by permuting HLA or CMV assignments 20 times. In a later analysis, co-occurring TCRs were grouped with DBSCAN, and TCRdist sequence similarity was added when clustering was performed within HLA-allele-positive subsets. For co-occurrence clustering, repertoires with fewer than 30,000 or more than 120,000 public chains were excluded, along with about five repertoires with anomalous nucleotide sharing. Here the immuneACCESS table is served through TCRdb, limited to in-frame sequences with V and J called. Missing clones are a known gap in these copies; in checked studies unresolved V genes cover under half, and the rest lacks a known reason. V, J and clone size are those of that table, while D and trimming were read from the DNA. Across this sample there are 100,000 to 150,000 clones, with more than 75% seen only once. About 1.1% of the sample is held by the ten biggest clonotypes.

Comment on this clone: Its antigen target is currently unknown. There are no base qualities to consult, and no much larger clone falls within one base.

The cohort was made up of 650 to 700 healthy bone marrow donors. All cohort members were sampled while nominally healthy, although unrecorded immune exposures were likely present. The donor was CMV seronegative and belonged to the group of 320 or so seronegative cohort members. Each donor provided a peripheral blood sample, and peripheral blood mononuclear cells were used for TCR beta sequencing. The Qiagen DNeasy Blood Extraction Kit was used to extract genomic DNA from the blood cell samples. V and J lose 8 bases and 7 bases, and a span of 14 bases separates them. CDR1 LNHDA and CDR2 SQIVND are derived from the germline V gene (reference sequence). The cysteine opens and the phenylalanine closes a CDR3 of 12 amino acids. The retained sequence is limited to the CDR3, 36 bases, with the frame set at the first base.

Recombination connected TRBV19 to TRBJ1-2; TRBD1 is a weak D gene call, 5 bases matching. The sample consisted of PBMCs. This TCR was recovered from a male donor in good health and CMV-seronegative. The DNA sequence is given as TGTGCCAGTGGGGCAGATCTGCTTGGCTACACCTTC. Translated, it reads CASGADLLGYTF.